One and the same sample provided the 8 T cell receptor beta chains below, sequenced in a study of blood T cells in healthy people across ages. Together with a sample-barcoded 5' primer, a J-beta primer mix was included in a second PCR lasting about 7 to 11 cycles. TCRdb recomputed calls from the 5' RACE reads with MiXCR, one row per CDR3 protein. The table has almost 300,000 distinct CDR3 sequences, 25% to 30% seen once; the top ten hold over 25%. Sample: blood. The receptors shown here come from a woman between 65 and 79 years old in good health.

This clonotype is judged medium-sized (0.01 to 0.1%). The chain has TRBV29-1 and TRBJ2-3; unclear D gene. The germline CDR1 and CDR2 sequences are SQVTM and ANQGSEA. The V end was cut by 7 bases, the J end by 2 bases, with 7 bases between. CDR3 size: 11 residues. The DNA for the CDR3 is TGCAGCGCCAAAAACACAGATACGCAGTATTTT. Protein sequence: CSAKNTDTQYF.

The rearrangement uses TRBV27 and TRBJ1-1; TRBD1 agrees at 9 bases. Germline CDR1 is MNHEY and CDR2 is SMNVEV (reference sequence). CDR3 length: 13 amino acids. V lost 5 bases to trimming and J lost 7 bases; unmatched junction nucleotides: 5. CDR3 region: CASSTGQGSEAFF. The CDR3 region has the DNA TGTGCCAGCAGTACCGGACAGGGGAGTGAAGCTTTCTTT.

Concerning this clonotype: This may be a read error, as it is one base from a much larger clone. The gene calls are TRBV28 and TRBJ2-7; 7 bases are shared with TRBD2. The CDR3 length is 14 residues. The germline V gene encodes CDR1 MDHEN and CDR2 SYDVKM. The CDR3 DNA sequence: TGTGCCAGCAGATCCAATTGGCGGGGGTACGGGCAGTACTTC. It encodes CASRSNWRGYGQYF.

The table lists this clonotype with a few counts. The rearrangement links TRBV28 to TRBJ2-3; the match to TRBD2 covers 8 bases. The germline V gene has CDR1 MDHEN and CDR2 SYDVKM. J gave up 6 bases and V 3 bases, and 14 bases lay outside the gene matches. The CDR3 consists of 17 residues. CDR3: CASSLGPPGLVTDTQYF. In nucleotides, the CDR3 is TGTGCCAGCAGTTTGGGACCCCCGGGACTAGTAACCGATACGCAGTATTTT.

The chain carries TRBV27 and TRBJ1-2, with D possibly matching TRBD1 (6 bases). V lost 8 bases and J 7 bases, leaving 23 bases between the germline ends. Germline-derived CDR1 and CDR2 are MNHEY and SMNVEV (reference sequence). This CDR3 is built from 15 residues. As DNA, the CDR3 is TGTGCCAGCGGCAGCTATCGCTTCCCCAGGGGTGGCTACACCTTC. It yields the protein CASGSYRFPRGGYTF.

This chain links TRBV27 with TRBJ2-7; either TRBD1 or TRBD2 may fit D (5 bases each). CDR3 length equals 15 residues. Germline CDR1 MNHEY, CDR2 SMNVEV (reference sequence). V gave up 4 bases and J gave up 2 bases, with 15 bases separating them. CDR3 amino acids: CASSYRPGTTYEQYF. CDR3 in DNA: TGTGCCAGCAGTTACCGGCCAGGGACCACCTACGAGCAGTACTTC.

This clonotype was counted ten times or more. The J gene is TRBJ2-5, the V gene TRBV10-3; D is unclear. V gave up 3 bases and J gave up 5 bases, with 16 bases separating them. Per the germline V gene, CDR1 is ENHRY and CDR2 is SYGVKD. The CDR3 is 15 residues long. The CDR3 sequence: CAISDKVLASETQYF. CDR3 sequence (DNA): TGTGCCATCAGTGATAAAGTACTGGCTTCGGAGACCCAGTACTTC.

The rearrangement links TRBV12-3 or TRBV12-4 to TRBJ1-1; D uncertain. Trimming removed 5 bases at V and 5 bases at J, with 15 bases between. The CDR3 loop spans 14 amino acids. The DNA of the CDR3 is TGTGCCAGCAGTCCACGGCTCTTGGGTACTGAAGCTTTCTTT. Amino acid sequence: CASSPRLLGTEAFF.